This TCR beta chain was identified in a study of blood T cell repertoires in COVID-19. About the research overall: The origin of the acute and convalescent COVID-19 samples was the United States, Italy and Spain. The analysed material was cDNA or gDNA that came from T cells, B-cell-depleted T cells, or PBMCs.

CDR3 size: 15 residues. Trimming pared 1 base from V and 2 bases from J, leaving 12 bases between. The germline CDR1 and CDR2 sequences are SGHRS and YFSETQ. TCRdb keeps only in-frame clones here, not all; method: immunoSEQ multiplex PCR. In the table there are 70,000 to 75,000 clones, about 82% of which are singletons. The gene calls are TRBV5-1 and TRBJ1-2; D call uncertain. This TCR was recovered from a woman aged 55-75 years with acute or convalescent COVID-19. Material for sequencing was peripheral blood. CDR3 sequence (DNA): TGCGCCAGCAGCTTGCAGTTCGACAAGAACTATGGCTACACCTTC. Translation gives CASSLQFDKNYGYTF.